Following are 28 T cell receptor beta chains from one sample sequenced in a study of T-cell reconstitution after alpha-beta-depleted transplantation in children. Unique molecular identifiers featured in how the TCRbeta library was prepared. TCRdb processed the PCR reads anew with MiXCR; each CDR3 protein has one entry. The table records approximately 170,000 distinct CDR3 sequences, over 8.5% of them present only once. The starting material was PBMCs, obtained before TCRalphabeta/CD19-depleted stem cell transplant. These receptors came from a boy aged 2-9 years with acute myeloid leukemia, due to receive a stem cell transplant.

This clonotype was seen repeatedly, ten times or more. The chain joins TRBV7-9 to TRBJ2-7; D call uncertain. The CDR3 runs 16 residues. V was trimmed by 4 bases and J by 0 bases, leaving 16 bases between them. Germline loops: CDR1 SEHNR, CDR2 FQNEAQ (reference sequence). The CDR3 DNA sequence: TGTGCCAGCAGCTCACCTAAGACATCCAGCTCCTACGAGCAGTACTTC. Encoded protein: CASSSPKTSSSYEQYF.

This clonotype was detected ten times or more. The chain carries TRBV25-1 and TRBJ1-1; D remains unclear. The CDR3 runs to 13 residues. V lost 4 bases to trimming and J lost 11 bases, with 17 bases between them. Germline-derived CDR1 and CDR2 are MGHDK and SYGVNS. This CDR3 reads CASSGSPFLRAFF. As DNA, the CDR3 is TGTGCCAGCAGTGGCAGCCCCTTCCTGCGGGCTTTCTTT.

This clonotype was observed many times. The genes are TRBV6-6 and TRBJ2-3; tentative D call: TRBD2 (5 bases). From germline, CDR1 is MNHNY and CDR2 SVGAGI (reference sequence). The CDR3 runs to 11 residues. Trimming pared 6 bases from V and 7 bases from J, leaving 8 bases between. CDR3 sequence (DNA): TGTGCCAGCAGCGGGGAATATACGCAGTATTTT. Amino acids: CASSGEYTQYF.

This clonotype was counted at least ten times. CDR3 sequence: CASSLHTDQPQHF. The CDR3 nucleotides are TGTGCCAGCTCACTTCATACGGATCAGCCCCAGCATTTT. V gene TRBV18 combines with J gene TRBJ1-5; no reliable D call. CDR1 and CDR2 (germline): KGHSH, LQKENI. The CDR3 extends over 13 amino acids. Trimming removed 4 bases from V and 5 bases from J, with 9 bases in between.

This clonotype was detected many times. CDR3 sequence (DNA): TGCGCCAGCAGCCAAGTCGGGGACAGGGTGATCGGCTACACCTTC. It yields the protein CASSQVGDRVIGYTF. This chain uses TRBV4-1 with TRBJ1-2; 9 bases agree with TRBD1. Germline CDR1 reads MGHRA; CDR2 reads YSYEKL. This CDR3 has 15 amino acids. Unmatched junction bases numbered 8, after V lost 1 base and J lost 8 bases.

This clonotype appeared many times. This chain uses TRBV12-3 or TRBV12-4 with TRBJ1-1, with D maybe TRBD1 (5 bases). The length of the CDR3 is 15 residues. Trimming left V 5 bases short and J 4 bases short, with 17 bases between. This CDR3 is CASSPTQGFATEAFF. The CDR3 coding sequence is TGTGCCAGCAGTCCCACCCAGGGATTTGCCACTGAAGCTTTCTTT.

This clonotype was recorded at least ten times. The rearrangement uses TRBV30 and TRBJ1-4; D perhaps matches TRBD1 (6 bases). The CDR3 is made up of 14 amino acids. The ends were cut back, 5 bases at V and 6 bases at J, with 16 bases in the middle. Germline V gene sequence: CDR1 GTSNPN, CDR2 SVGIG (reference sequence). As DNA, the CDR3 is TGTGCCTGGGCATGGGGGGCTGGCGATGAAAAACTGTTTTTT. This sequence encodes CAWAWGAGDEKLFF.

V gene TRBV18 combines with J gene TRBJ2-7; TRBD2 matches 10 bases. The CDR3 sequence is 15 residues long. The V segment lost 6 bases and the J segment 0 bases; nucleotides outside the gene matches: 5. CDR1 KGHSH and CDR2 LQKENI come from the germline V gene. CDR3 sequence: CASSKRLAGSYEQYV. The CDR3 bases are TGTGCCAGCTCCAAGCGACTAGCGGGCTCCTACGAGCAGTACGTC.

This clonotype was detected ten times or more. Written as DNA, the CDR3 is TGTGCCAGCAGTGAGCAGGGGGCCTCAGATACGCAGTATTTT. Translated, it gives CASSEQGASDTQYF. The chain is built from TRBV6-4 and TRBJ2-3; 8 bases fit TRBD1. CDR1 is MRHNA, CDR2 SNTAGT, per germline. This CDR3 has 14 residues. V shed 3 bases and J 4 bases; nucleotides not matched to a gene: 3.

This clonotype was seen ten or more times. The chain employs TRBV6-5 and TRBJ1-1, with 7 bases lining up with TRBD1. Per the germline V gene, CDR1 is MNHEY and CDR2 is SVGAGI. CDR3 length: 15 amino acids. With V trimmed by 2 bases and J by 6 bases, 9 bases remained unmatched. CDR3 protein: CASSYIPTGQAEAFF. The CDR3 DNA sequence: TGTGCCAGCAGTTACATCCCGACAGGGCAGGCTGAAGCTTTCTTT.

This clonotype was picked up many times. The chain couples TRBV20-1 to TRBJ2-1, with 7 bases fitting TRBD1. The germline CDR1 and CDR2 sequences are DFQATT and SNEGSKA (reference sequence). CDR3 length: 14 amino acids. Losses at the gene ends were 6 bases for V and 4 bases for J; bases not matched to a gene: 9. Here the CDR3 DNA reads TGCAGTGCCAAGGGACAGACAGCTTACAATGAGCAGTTCTTC. It yields the protein CSAKGQTAYNEQFF.

This clonotype has ten or more counts. The V and J genes are TRBV11-2 and TRBJ2-4, with 12 bases aligning to TRBD2. This CDR3 contains 15 residues. V shed 4 bases and J 9 bases; nucleotides not matched to a gene: 7. CDR1 and CDR2 (germline): SGHAT, FQNNGV. The DNA for the CDR3 is TGTGCCAGCAGCTCCCTAGCGGGAGGGCCTGGCATTCAGTACTTC. This translates into CASSSLAGGPGIQYF.

The chain combines TRBV3-1 with TRBJ2-1, with D possibly TRBD2 on 6 matching bases. Germline CDR1 LGHDT, CDR2 YNNKEL (reference sequence). V was cut by 5 bases and J by 6 bases, with 23 bases left in between. This CDR3 comprises 17 residues. CDR3 in DNA: TGTGCCAGCAGCAAGCAGGTGACTAGGAGGCAGTCCAATGAGCAGTTCTTC. Translation: CASSKQVTRRQSNEQFF.

This clonotype was seen repeatedly, ten times or more. CDR3 DNA: TGTGCCAGCTCACCACAGGAGTACCAAGAGACCCAGTACTTC. This codes for CASSPQEYQETQYF. The V gene is TRBV18, the J gene TRBJ2-5; D not certain. CDR3 length equals 14 residues. The V gene's germline CDR1 is KGHSH and CDR2 LQKENI. V lost 1 base and J 0 bases, leaving 6 bases between the germline ends.

This clonotype occurred many times. J is TRBJ1-1 and V is TRBV20-1, with no clear D. The germline V gene has CDR1 DFQATT and CDR2 SNEGSKA (reference sequence). CDR3 size: 12 residues. The V end was cut by 3 bases, the J end by 2 bases, with 7 bases between. CDR3 sequence reads: CSASTGNTEAFF. The CDR3 DNA follows: TGCAGTGCTAGTACCGGAAACACTGAAGCTTTCTTT.

This clonotype came up many times. The rearrangement links TRBV9 to TRBJ2-2; possibly TRBD1 for D (6 bases). The CDR3 contains 14 residues. The germline gives CDR1 SGDLS, CDR2 YYNGEE. The V end was cut by 0 bases, the J end by 3 bases, with 6 bases between. Here the CDR3 reads CASSVDRDTGELFF. The CDR3 coding sequence is TGTGCCAGCAGCGTAGACAGGGACACCGGGGAGCTGTTTTTT.

This clonotype has at least ten counts. The J gene is TRBJ2-5, the V gene TRBV10-2; D uncertain. The germline V gene has CDR1 WSHSY and CDR2 SAAADI. This CDR3 region has 11 residues. The V end was cut by 2 bases, the J end by 5 bases, with 3 bases between. The CDR3 DNA reads TGCGCCAGCAGTGAGGACGAGACCCAGTACTTC. It encodes CASSEDETQYF.

This clonotype occurred many times. This chain uses TRBV5-6 with TRBJ2-3; D not certain. Germline assignment: CDR1 SGHDT and CDR2 YYEEEE. This CDR3 spans 15 amino acids. V was cut by 2 bases and J by 2 bases, with 12 bases left in between. This CDR3 is CASSFGVYLTDTQYF. The CDR3 DNA sequence: TGTGCCAGCAGCTTCGGAGTATACCTCACAGATACGCAGTATTTT.

This clonotype has at least ten counts. The V gene is TRBV4-2, the J gene TRBJ1-2; D unresolved. Germline CDR1 reads LGHNA; CDR2 reads YNFKEQ. This CDR3 region has 13 residues. V was shortened by 2 bases and J by 8 bases, with 12 bases between the two germline ends. The CDR3, as DNA: TGTGCCAGCAGCCAAATACAAGCGGACGGCTACACCTTC. Translating it yields CASSQIQADGYTF.

This clonotype was picked up many times. This chain uses TRBV27 with TRBJ1-2; D possibly corresponds to TRBD1 (5 bases). CDR1 is MNHEY, CDR2 SMNVEV, per germline (reference sequence). V lost 5 bases and J 6 bases, leaving 13 bases between the germline ends. The CDR3 is made up of 13 amino acids. The CDR3 nucleotides are TGTGCCAGCAGTAATTCGGGGGTAAATGGCTACACCTTC. Translating gives CASSNSGVNGYTF.

This clonotype came up many times. The rearrangement uses TRBV5-4 and TRBJ1-2, with 9 bases identical to TRBD1. From germline, CDR1 is SGHNT and CDR2 YYREEE (reference sequence). The CDR3 contains 17 residues. The ends lost 0 bases at V and 2 bases at J; junction bases unmatched: 8. CDR3 in DNA: TGTGCCAGCAGCTTGGATCTTGTACAGGGGGCGAACTATGGCTACACCTTC. Its translation: CASSLDLVQGANYGYTF.

This clonotype has ten or more counts. The chain couples TRBV28 to TRBJ1-5; no clear D. Germline V lookup: CDR1 MDHEN, CDR2 SYDVKM. Trimming removed 7 bases from V and 3 bases from J, with 10 bases in between. This CDR3 comprises 13 residues. Written as DNA, the CDR3 is TGTGCCAGCATGGAGCAGGCCAATCAGCCCCAGCATTTT. Its protein is CASMEQANQPQHF. The whole variable domain, filled in from reference TRBV28 and TRBJ1-5, reads DVKVTQSSRYLVKRTGEKVFLECVQDMDHENMFWYRQDPGLGLRLIYFSYDVKMKEKGDIPEGYSVSREKKERFSLILESASTNQTSMYLCASMEQANQPQHFGDGTRLSIL.

The table lists this clonotype with many counts. The J gene is TRBJ2-1, the V gene TRBV7-3; D is perhaps TRBD2 (7 bases). Trimming left V 5 bases short and J 0 bases short, with 17 bases between. Per the germline V gene, CDR1 is SGHTA and CDR2 is FQGTGA. The CDR3 runs to 17 residues. CDR3: CASSPRGGDYSYNEQFF. CDR3 coding DNA: TGTGCCAGCAGCCCAAGGGGGGGTGACTACTCCTACAATGAGCAGTTCTTC.

This clonotype has a count of ten or more. This CDR3 reads CASSQEFGVGYTF. CDR3 coding DNA: TGTGCCAGCAGCCAAGAGTTCGGGGTCGGCTACACCTTC. This rearrangement joins TRBV4-2 to TRBJ1-2; D remains ambiguous. Germline CDR1 and CDR2: LGHNA and YNFKEQ. With 0 bases removed from V and 8 bases from J, the gap between germline ends came to 10 bases. This CDR3 region has 13 residues.

Worth noting for this clonotype: Possible read error: a much larger clone is one base away. This chain joins TRBV20-1 and TRBJ1-5; unclear D gene. The CDR3 extends over 15 amino acids. With 3 bases removed from V and 4 bases from J, the gap between germline ends came to 16 bases. Germline V gene lookup returns CDR1 DFQATT and CDR2 SNEGSKA (reference sequence). For the CDR3, the DNA is TGCAGTGCTAGTATAGACACCCTTATGAATCAGCCCCAGCATTTT. Its translation: CSASIDTLMNQPQHF.

The J gene is TRBJ2-7, the V gene TRBV5-4, with D unresolved. This CDR3 comprises 15 residues. CDR1 is SGHNT and CDR2 is YYREEE in the germline V gene (reference sequence). V was pared by 0 bases and J by 2 bases, with 12 bases between. In DNA, the CDR3 is TGTGCCAGCAGCTTGGGTCCCGGCAGCACCTACGAGCAGTACGTC. As protein: CASSLGPGSTYEQYV.

This clonotype was seen ten or more times. A read error may produce the germline difference seen at one junction end. The chain recombines TRBV5-1 with TRBJ1-6; maybe TRBD1 (5 bases). The germline V gene encodes CDR1 SGHRS and CDR2 YFSETQ. The CDR3 covers 15 residues. DNA for the CDR3: TGCTCCAGCAGGGCGGACGAGCAGTTTGGTTCACCCCTCCACTTT. As protein: CSSRADEQFGSPLHF.

There are many counts of this clonotype. CDR3 amino acids: CSAIRDSPSYGYTF. Here the CDR3 DNA reads TGCAGTGCCATCCGGGACAGCCCGTCCTATGGCTACACCTTC. The V call is TRBV20-1, the J call TRBJ1-2; 7 nucleotides match TRBD1. The trim removed 6 bases at V and 4 bases at J, leaving 11 bases unmatched. Germline V lookup: CDR1 DFQATT, CDR2 SNEGSKA (reference sequence). The length of the CDR3 is 14 residues.